This TCR beta chain comes out of a study of blood T cell repertoires in COVID-19. At the level of the study: Nucleic acid was either cDNA or gDNA, and it came from T cells, B-cell-depleted T cells, or PBMCs.

The CDR3 is 14 amino acids. V trimming: 4 bases; J trimming: 4 bases; junction bases outside the gene matches: 3. Germline V gives CDR1 KGHSH, CDR2 LQKENI. Only in-frame clones appear in the TCRdb table, and some are missing; sequencing was by immunoSEQ multiplex PCR. The table has about 270,000 clones, about nine tenths seen once. Self-reported history from a screening survey and questionnaire set each donor's cohort. Donors in Cohort 3 who had recovered were those with two negative PCRs, healthcare professional clearance, or resolution of their symptoms. Source material: PBMCs or T cells enriched from blood (not recorded which). The TCR sequence derives from a woman aged 45-60 years who had recovered from COVID-19. The chain recombines TRBV18 with TRBJ2-7; 11 bases map to TRBD1. CDR3 sequence: CASSRGQGGYEQYF. The CDR3 DNA follows: TGTGCCAGCTCACGGGGACAGGGGGGATACGAGCAGTACTTC.